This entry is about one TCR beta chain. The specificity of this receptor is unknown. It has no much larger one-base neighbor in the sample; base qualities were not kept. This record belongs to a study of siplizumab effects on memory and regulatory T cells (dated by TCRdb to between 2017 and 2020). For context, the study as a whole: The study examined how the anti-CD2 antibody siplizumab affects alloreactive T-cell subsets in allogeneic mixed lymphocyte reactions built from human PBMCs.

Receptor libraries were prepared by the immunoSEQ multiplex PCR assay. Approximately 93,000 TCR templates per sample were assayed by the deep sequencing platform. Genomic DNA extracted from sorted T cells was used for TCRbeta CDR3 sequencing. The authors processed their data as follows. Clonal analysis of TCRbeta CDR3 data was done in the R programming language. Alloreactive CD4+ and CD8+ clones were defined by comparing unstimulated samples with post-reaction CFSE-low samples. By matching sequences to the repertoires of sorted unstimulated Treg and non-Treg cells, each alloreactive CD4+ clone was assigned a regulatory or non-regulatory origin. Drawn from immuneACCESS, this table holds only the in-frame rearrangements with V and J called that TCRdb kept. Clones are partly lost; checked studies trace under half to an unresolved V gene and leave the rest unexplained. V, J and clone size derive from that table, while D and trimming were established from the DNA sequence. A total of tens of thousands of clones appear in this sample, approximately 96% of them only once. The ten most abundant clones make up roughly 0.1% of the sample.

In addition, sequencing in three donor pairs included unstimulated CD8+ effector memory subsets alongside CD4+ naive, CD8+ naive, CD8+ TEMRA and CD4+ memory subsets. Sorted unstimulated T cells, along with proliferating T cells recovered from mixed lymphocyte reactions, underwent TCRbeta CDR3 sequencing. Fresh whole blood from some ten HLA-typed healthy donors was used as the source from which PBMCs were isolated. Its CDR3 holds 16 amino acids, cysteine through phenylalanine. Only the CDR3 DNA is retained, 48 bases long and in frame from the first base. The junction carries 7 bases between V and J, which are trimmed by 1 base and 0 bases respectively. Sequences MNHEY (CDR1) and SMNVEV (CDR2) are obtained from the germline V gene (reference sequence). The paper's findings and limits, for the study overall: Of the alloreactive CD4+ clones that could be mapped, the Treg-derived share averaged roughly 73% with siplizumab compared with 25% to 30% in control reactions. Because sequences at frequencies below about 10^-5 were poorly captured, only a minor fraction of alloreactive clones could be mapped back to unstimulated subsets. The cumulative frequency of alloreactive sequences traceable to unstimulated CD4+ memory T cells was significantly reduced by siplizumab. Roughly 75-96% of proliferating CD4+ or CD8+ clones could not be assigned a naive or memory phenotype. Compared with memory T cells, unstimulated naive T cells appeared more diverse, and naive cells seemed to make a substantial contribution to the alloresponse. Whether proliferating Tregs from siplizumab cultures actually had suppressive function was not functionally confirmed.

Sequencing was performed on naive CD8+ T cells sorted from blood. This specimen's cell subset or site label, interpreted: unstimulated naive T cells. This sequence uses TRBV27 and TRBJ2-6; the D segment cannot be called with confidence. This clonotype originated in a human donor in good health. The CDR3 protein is CASSLLVPSGANVLTF. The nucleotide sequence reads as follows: TGTGCCAGCAGTTTATTAGTACCCTCTGGGGCCAACGTCCTGACTTTC.